This T cell receptor (beta chain) was recorded in a study of regulatory T cells in long-lasting Graves disease. General study findings and limits: Lower TCR diversity was seen in persistent Graves' patients than in newly diagnosed ones. TRBV28 was favored in persistent disease, as were TRBJ1-2 and TRBJ2-5.

Germline loops: CDR1 SGHTA, CDR2 FQGNSA. V was cut by 2 bases and J by 11 bases, with 9 bases left in between. The CDR3 totals 11 residues. This clonotype has more than one count but fewer than ten. Its antigen is unknown. Assembly of TCR beta libraries relied on iRepertoire HTBI primers together with Arm-PCR of CDR3 regions. TCRdb reprocessed the multiplex PCR reads via MiXCR and lists one record per CDR3 protein. This table holds 250,000 to 300,000 distinct CDR3 sequences, around a fifth found once. Time point specified: persistent/refractory GD, antithyroid drugs over 5 years with positive TRAb. The TCR library was made from RNA extracted from PBMCs. The patients were drawn from one endocrinology department in Xi'an, China.

The material sequenced was peripheral blood mononuclear cells (PBMCs), taken when the disease was refractory, from a patient treated with antithyroid drugs. The chain links TRBV7-2 to TRBJ1-1; the D is unclear. This receptor was taken from a female donor with Graves disease. The DNA of the CDR3 is TGTGCCAGCAGCTTAATGGGAGTGGCTTTCTTT. Protein: CASSLMGVAFF.